The subject of this entry is one TCR beta chain. The antigen is not known. Trimming stripped 0 bases from V and 8 bases from J, with 10 bases between. The CDR3 loop spans 14 amino acids. CDR1 and CDR2 (germline): KGHDR, SFDVKD. These data are taken from a study of T cells after posttransplantation cyclophosphamide. General study points: TRB clonality was highly associated with recipient CMV seropositivity and reactivation. Blood and skin or GI T cell repertoires showed limited TRB overlap.

The assay was immunoSEQ multiplex PCR, and TCRdb's table has in-frame clones only and misses some. The sample has 40,000 or so clones, none seen only once. The chain carries TRBV24-1 and TRBJ2-1, with TRBD1 as a possible D gene (5 bases). Sequenced input: PBMCs. The source is a man aged 25 to 45 in good health and a related stem cell transplant donor. The CDR3 DNA is TGTGCCACCAGTGATTTGAGAAGGGGCCATGAGCAGTTCTTC. This sequence encodes CATSDLRRGHEQFF.